These T cell receptor beta chains were read from a single sample in a study of T cell repertoires in ileal Crohn's disease. Sequencing used immunoSEQ multiplex PCR; TCRdb keeps in-frame clones, though not all of them. The sample lists around 7,000 clones, about four fifths occurring once. The source material was ileal tissue. Receptor source: an adult with Crohn's disease. Both conserved end residues are part of each CDR3. Each record gives: CDR3 DNA, CDR3 protein, D gene, V gene, J gene. The D gene is left open where the match is weak.

TGCGCCAGCAGCCAACCTTCGCAGTATAACTCTGGGGCCAACGTCCTGACTTTC	CASSQPSQYNSGANVLTF	NA	TRBV4-1	TRBJ2-6
TGTGCCAGCAGCTCAACAGGGGGTGGGGCCAACGTCCTGACTTTC	CASSSTGGGANVLTF	TRBD1	TRBV7-2	TRBJ2-6
TGTGCCAGCACCATCCAGGGGGCTTGGAACACTGAAGCTTTCTTT	CASTIQGAWNTEAFF	TRBD1	TRBV7-9	TRBJ1-1
TGTGCCAGTACCGCGGGCCCAAACACTGAAGCTTTCTTT	CASTAGPNTEAFF	NA	TRBV19	TRBJ1-1
TGTGCCAGCACTGACAGCACAGATACGCAGTATTTT	CASTDSTDTQYF	NA	TRBV6-5	TRBJ2-3
TGTGCCAGCAGTCCAACTAGCGGGGGCTTTAAGGGGCAGTTCTTC	CASSPTSGGFKGQFF	TRBD2	TRBV6-6	TRBJ2-1
TGTGCCAGCAGCAGCATCACGGGGGTCGGAAACACCATATATTTT	CASSSITGVGNTIYF	NA	TRBV5-4	TRBJ1-3
TGTGCCAGCAGCCCGTTTGGTCGGACTCGGGTTAAAGACACTGAAGCTTTCTTT	CASSPFGRTRVKDTEAFF	NA	TRBV14	TRBJ1-1
TGTGCCAGCAGTGACTCGTATGGTCCAGATACGCAGTATTTT	CASSDSYGPDTQYF	NA	TRBV6-4	TRBJ2-3
TGCGCCAGCAGCCAAGATCCCACGGGACAGGGGGCGAGTGGCTACACCTTC	CASSQDPTGQGASGYTF	TRBD1	TRBV4-1	TRBJ1-2
TGTGCCTGGAGTGACGGGACAAGGGCCCCAGGGGGTTACAATGAGCAGTTCTTC	CAWSDGTRAPGGYNEQFF	TRBD1	TRBV30	TRBJ2-1
TGTGCCAGCAGCTTAGAGGGGGCTGAGTTCAAGCAGTACTTC	CASSLEGAEFKQYF	TRBD1	TRBV13	TRBJ2-7
TGCGCCAGCAGGGACCCGGGACAGGGACAGTTCTTC	CASRDPGQGQFF	TRBD1	TRBV5-1	TRBJ2-1
TGTGCCAGCAGCTTCGGGACTAGCGGCACAGATACGCAGTATTTT	CASSFGTSGTDTQYF	TRBD2	TRBV11-3	TRBJ2-3
TGTGCCTGGAGTGTAACTGTCACAGATACGCAGTATTTT	CAWSVTVTDTQYF	NA	TRBV30	TRBJ2-3